This is a list of T cell receptor beta chains from one sample in a study of cytomegalovirus exposure and HLA in healthy donors. Sequencing was performed with immunoSEQ multiplex PCR; in TCRdb, only in-frame clones are kept and a portion is missing. The sample consists of about 130,000 clones, 70% to 90% of them appearing once. The material sequenced was PBMCs. These receptors originate from a boy between 10 and 17 years old in good health and CMV-seronegative. CDR3s include the opening cysteine and the closing phenylalanine or tryptophan. A D gene is named only where the DNA matches it firmly. For some rows the clone size is stated as once, few or many, or as a class when expanded; others skip it.

abundance	v_gene	d_gene	j_gene	CDR3aa	CDR3nt
.	TRBV7-8	TRBD1	TRBJ1-4	CASSRKRDRFGDNEKLFF	TGTGCCAGCAGCCGAAAACGGGACAGGTTCGGTGATAATGAAAAACTGTTTTTT
.	TRBV7-2	TRBD1	TRBJ2-7	CASSFDRAGEQYF	TGTGCCAGCAGCTTCGACAGGGCTGGGGAGCAGTACTTC
.	TRBV29-1	.	TRBJ1-5	CSVETDSNQPQHF	TGCAGCGTTGAGACAGACAGCAATCAGCCCCAGCATTTT
.	TRBV25-1	TRBD1	TRBJ1-2	CASSEVGGGYGYTF	TGTGCCAGCAGTGAGGTAGGGGGCGGCTATGGCTACACCTTC
.	TRBV27	TRBD1	TRBJ2-2	CASSLGQPGTGELFF	TGTGCCAGCAGTTTGGGACAGCCGGGCACCGGGGAGCTGTTTTTT
.	TRBV7-2	.	TRBJ2-7	CASSSRNRDSPPYEQYF	TGTGCCAGCAGCTCCCGAAACCGGGACTCACCCCCCTACGAGCAGTACTTC
.	TRBV10-2	TRBD1	TRBJ2-1	CASSDQQGASYNEQFF	TGCGCCAGCAGTGACCAACAGGGGGCGTCCTACAATGAGCAGTTCTTC
.	TRBV5-6	.	TRBJ2-1	CASSLINEQFF	TGTGCCAGCAGCTTGATAAATGAGCAGTTCTTC
.	TRBV19	TRBD2	TRBJ2-1	CASSIRSGGFGYEQFF	TGTGCCAGTAGTATCCGTAGCGGGGGATTTGGGTATGAGCAGTTCTTC
.	TRBV4-2	.	TRBJ1-6	CASSQAQENSPLHF	TGTGCCAGCAGCCAAGCCCAGGAAAATTCACCCCTCCACTTT
.	TRBV27	TRBD2	TRBJ2-1	CASSLIAGAGNEQFF	TGTGCCAGCAGTTTAATAGCGGGGGCCGGGAATGAGCAGTTCTTC
.	TRBV6-6	.	TRBJ1-1	CASSLQENTEAFF	TGTGCCAGCAGTTTACAAGAGAACACTGAAGCTTTCTTT
.	TRBV29-1	.	TRBJ2-3	CSVERQTGTQYF	TGCAGCGTCGAACGACAGACGGGTACGCAGTATTTT
.	TRBV30	.	TRBJ2-7	CAWGGPGSYEQYF	TGTGCCTGGGGCGGGCCCGGATCCTACGAGCAGTACTTC
.	TRBV9	.	TRBJ1-1	CASSSREILNTEAFF	TGTGCCAGCAGCTCGAGGGAGATTCTGAACACTGAAGCTTTCTTT
.	TRBV29-1	TRBD1	TRBJ1-4	CSARGQGSEKLFF	TGCAGCGCCCGGGGACAGGGAAGTGAAAAACTGTTTTTT
.	TRBV29-1	.	TRBJ2-7	CSVVLDRTSYEQYF	TGCAGCGTTGTGTTGGACAGAACCTCCTACGAGCAGTACTTC
.	TRBV6-4	TRBD1	TRBJ1-1	CASRDDRVRTEAFF	TGTGCCAGCAGAGACGACAGGGTACGAACTGAAGCTTTCTTT
.	TRBV4-3	.	TRBJ2-3	CASSQAPGKSDTQYF	TGCGCCAGCAGCCAAGCCCCGGGGAAGTCAGATACGCAGTATTTT
few	TRBV5-4	.	TRBJ2-7	CASSGPEQYF	TGTGCCAGCAGCGGGCCCGAGCAGTACTTC
.	TRBV7-8	TRBD2	TRBJ2-7	CASSPGLADPEAAYEQYF	TGTGCCAGCAGTCCGGGACTAGCGGACCCCGAGGCAGCCTACGAGCAGTACTTC
few	TRBV6-1	.	TRBJ1-6	CASSAGPYNSPLHF	TGTGCCAGCAGTGCAGGGCCCTATAATTCACCCCTCCACTTT
.	TRBV7-3	.	TRBJ2-7	CASSLYPGHSYEQYF	TGTGCCAGCAGCTTATACCCAGGGCACTCCTACGAGCAGTACTTC
.	TRBV11-2	.	TRBJ2-1	CASSSTGYNEQFF	TGTGCCAGCAGCTCTACAGGGTACAATGAGCAGTTCTTC
.	TRBV13	TRBD2	TRBJ2-7	CASSTNQAGGRYEQYF	TGTGCCAGCAGCACCAATCAAGCGGGGGGGCGATACGAGCAGTACTTC
.	TRBV4-1	.	TRBJ1-5	CASSQDSTHSNQPQHF	TGCGCCAGCAGCCAAGATAGTACGCATAGCAATCAGCCCCAGCATTTT
once	TRBV7-6	TRBD1	TRBJ2-2	CASSLSGGTGSLRELFF	TGTGCCAGCAGCTTAAGTGGCGGGACAGGGAGCCTGAGGGAGCTGTTTTTT
.	TRBV7-9	.	TRBJ2-7	CASSLAGDEQYF	TGTGCCAGCAGCTTAGCAGGGGACGAGCAGTACTTC
.	TRBV4-1	.	TRBJ2-3	CASSQVLKDLDTQYF	TGCGCCAGCAGCCAAGTTCTTAAAGACTTAGATACGCAGTATTTT